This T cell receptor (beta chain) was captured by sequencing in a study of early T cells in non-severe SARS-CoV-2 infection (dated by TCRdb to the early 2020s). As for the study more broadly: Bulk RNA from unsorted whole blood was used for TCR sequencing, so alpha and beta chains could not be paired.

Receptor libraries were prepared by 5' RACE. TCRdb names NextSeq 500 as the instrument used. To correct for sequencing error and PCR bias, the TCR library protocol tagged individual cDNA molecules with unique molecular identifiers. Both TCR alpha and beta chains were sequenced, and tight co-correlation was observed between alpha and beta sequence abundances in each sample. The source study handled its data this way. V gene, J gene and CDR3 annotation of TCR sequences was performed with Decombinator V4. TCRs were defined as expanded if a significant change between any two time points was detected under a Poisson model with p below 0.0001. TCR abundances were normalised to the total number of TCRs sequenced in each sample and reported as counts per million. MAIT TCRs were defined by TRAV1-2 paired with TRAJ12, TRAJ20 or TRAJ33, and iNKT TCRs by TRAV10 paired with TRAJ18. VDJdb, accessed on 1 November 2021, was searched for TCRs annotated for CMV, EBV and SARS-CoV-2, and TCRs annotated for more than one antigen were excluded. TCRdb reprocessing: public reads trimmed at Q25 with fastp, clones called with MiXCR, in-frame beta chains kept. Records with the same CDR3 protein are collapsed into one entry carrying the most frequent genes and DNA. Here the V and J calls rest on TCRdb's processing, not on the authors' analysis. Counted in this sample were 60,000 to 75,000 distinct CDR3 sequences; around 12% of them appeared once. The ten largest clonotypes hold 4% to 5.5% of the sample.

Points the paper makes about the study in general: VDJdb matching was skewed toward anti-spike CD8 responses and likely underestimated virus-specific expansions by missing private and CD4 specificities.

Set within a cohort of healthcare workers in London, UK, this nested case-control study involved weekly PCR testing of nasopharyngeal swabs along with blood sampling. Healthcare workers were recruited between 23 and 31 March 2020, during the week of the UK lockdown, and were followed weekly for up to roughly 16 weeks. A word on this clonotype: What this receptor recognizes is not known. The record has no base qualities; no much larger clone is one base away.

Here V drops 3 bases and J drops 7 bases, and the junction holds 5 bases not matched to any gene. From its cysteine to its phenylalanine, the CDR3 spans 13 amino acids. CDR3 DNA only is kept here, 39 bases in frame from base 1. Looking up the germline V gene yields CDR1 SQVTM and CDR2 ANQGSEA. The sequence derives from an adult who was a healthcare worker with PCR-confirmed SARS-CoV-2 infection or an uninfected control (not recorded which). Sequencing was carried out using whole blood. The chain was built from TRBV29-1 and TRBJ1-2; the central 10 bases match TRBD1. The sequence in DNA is TGCAGCGTTGACCTGGGACAGGGGATTGGCTACACCTTC. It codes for CSVDLGQGIGYTF.